These T cell receptor beta chains were read from a single sample in a study of blood T cell repertoires in COVID-19. Assay: immunoSEQ multiplex PCR; the TCRdb copy retains only in-frame clones and omits some. The table lists approximately 300,000 clones, around 81% of them singletons. The sample consisted of peripheral blood. These receptors originate from an older person with COVID-19, enrolled during active disease. Both conserved end residues are part of each CDR3. D genes are given only for firm matches. Part of the rows lack a size; the others show once, few, many or a class for expanded clones.

.,TRBJ2-5,TRBV3-1/TRBV3-2,TRBD1,TGTGCCAGCAGCCCAGGGGGATGGGTCGAGACCCAGTACTTC,CASSPGGWVETQYF
.,TRBJ2-2,TRBV15,.,TGTGCCACCAGCAGAGAAGAGGGAGACGCCGGGGAGCTGTTTTTT,CATSREEGDAGELFF
.,TRBJ2-5,TRBV28,.,TGTGCCACCGCCGCGGGATCGGTCAGGGAGACCCAGTACTTC,CATAAGSVRETQYF
.,TRBJ2-1,TRBV7-4,TRBD1,TGTGCCAGCAGTCACGTTCGTACAGGGGGACCCTACAATGAGCAGTTCTTC,CASSHVRTGGPYNEQFF
once,TRBJ1-5,TRBV19,.,TGTGCCAGCAGTATAGTTTCGCGAAATCAGCCCCAGCATTTT,CASSIVSRNQPQHF
.,TRBJ2-7,TRBV18,.,TGTGCCAGCTCACCTAGGGGCGACGAGCAGTACTTC,CASSPRGDEQYF
.,TRBJ1-1,TRBV11-1,TRBD1,TGTGCCAGCAGCGTGGGACAGCCGAACACTGAAGCTTTCTTT,CASSVGQPNTEAFF
.,TRBJ1-5,TRBV4-1,.,TGCGCCAGCAGCTCCGCCACAGGAGCCCTCGGGCCCCAGCATTTT,CASSSATGALGPQHF
.,TRBJ1-2,TRBV12-3/TRBV12-4,TRBD1,TGTGCCAGCAGTCGGACAGGTCTATATGGCTACACCTTC,CASSRTGLYGYTF
.,TRBJ2-2,TRBV9,.,TGTGCCAGCAATTCGGGAGTGCGACCCGGGGAGCTGTTTTTT,CASNSGVRPGELFF
.,TRBJ1-2,TRBV4-1,.,TGCGCCAGCAGCCTCTCGGACAGCTCTGGCTACACCTTC,CASSLSDSSGYTF
.,TRBJ2-5,TRBV10-2,.,TGCGCCAGCAGTGCGGCGGGAAACCAAGAGACCCAGTACTTC,CASSAAGNQETQYF
.,TRBJ2-3,TRBV5-4,TRBD2,TGTGCCAGCAGGGACCAGCGGGGGAGCACAGATACGCAGTATTTT,CASRDQRGSTDTQYF
.,TRBJ1-6,TRBV9,.,TGTGCCAGCAGCGTAGGACAGGATAATTCACCCCTCCACTTT,CASSVGQDNSPLHF
once,TRBJ1-1,TRBV30,.,TGTGCCTGGAGCGGTGACGGGGAGGGCACTGAAGCTTTCTTT,CAWSGDGEGTEAFF
.,TRBJ2-3,TRBV28,TRBD2,TGTGCCAGCAGTGACGACCTAGCGGGGGGGGGTGAGAAGTATTTT,CASSDDLAGGGEKYF
.,TRBJ2-2,TRBV6-1,.,TGTGCCAGCAGTGAACAGGGTTACACCGCCGGGGAGCTGTTTTTT,CASSEQGYTAGELFF